This TCR beta chain was captured in a study of blood T cell repertoires in COVID-19. Study-level background: Samples taken during acute and convalescent COVID-19 were collected in the United States, Italy and Spain.

Participant-given clinical history determined each cohort assignment. Symptom resolution, clearance, or two negative PCRs marked the recovered donors of Cohort 3. The table came from immunoSEQ multiplex PCR; TCRdb's copy has only in-frame clones and leaves some out. The sample carries roughly 360,000 clones, around four fifths recorded once. V gave up 7 bases and J gave up 8 bases; unmatched junction bases: 13. The CDR3 length is 15 residues. Germline V gives CDR1 SEHNR, CDR2 FQNEAQ (reference sequence). This clonotype was obtained from a woman between 45 and 65 years old who had recovered from COVID-19. V usage is TRBV7-9 and J usage is TRBJ2-1; 8 bases align to TRBD2. Sequencing was performed on PBMCs or T cells enriched from blood (not recorded which). CDR3 protein: CASTEQAAGGDEQFF. The CDR3, as DNA: TGTGCCAGCACCGAACAGGCGGCCGGGGGGGATGAGCAGTTCTTC.